These 21 T cell receptor beta chains originate from one sample sequenced in a study of spatial heterogeneity in lung cancer. TCRdb reanalysed the 5' RACE reads using MiXCR and keeps one entry per CDR3 protein. The repertoire holds 2,500 to 3,000 distinct CDR3 sequences, with about 12% as singletons. Time point indicated: sample taken at primary tumor resection. Frozen PBMC, nontumor lung or tumor provided whole RNA, which was sequenced unsorted. Specimen: normal lung tissue next to the tumor, collected at surgery. The receptors were gathered from a male donor with early-stage non-small cell lung cancer.

This clonotype rates as medium-sized. The chain joins TRBV29-1 to TRBJ1-1, with TRBD1 identical over 11 bases. Losses at the gene ends were 1 base for V and 3 bases for J; bases not matched to a gene: 4. The CDR3 totals 15 residues. CDR1 SQVTM and CDR2 ANQGSEA come from the germline V gene. Here the CDR3 reads CSVEGTGGAYTEAFF. The CDR3 bases are TGCAGCGTTGAAGGGACAGGGGGCGCCTACACTGAAGCTTTCTTT.

The sample holds many counts of this clonotype. The chain joins TRBV28 to TRBJ2-1; possibly TRBD1 or TRBD2 for D (5 bases each). The CDR3 has 13 amino acids. From germline, CDR1 is MDHEN and CDR2 SYDVKM. V was cut by 8 bases and J by 2 bases, with 10 bases left in between. CDR3 region: CASGTATYNEQFF. For the CDR3, the DNA is TGTGCCAGCGGGACCGCGACCTACAATGAGCAGTTCTTC.

This clonotype showed up many times. The chain is built from TRBV20-1 and TRBJ2-1; TRBD2 matches 9 bases. The CDR3 covers 14 residues. Germline lookup yields CDR1 DFQATT and CDR2 SNEGSKA (reference sequence). The CDR3 spells CSYTLAGERNEQFF. The DNA for the CDR3 is TGCAGCTATACTTTAGCGGGAGAAAGGAATGAGCAGTTCTTC.

This clonotype was seen only a few times. The rearrangement uses TRBV21-1 and TRBJ1-2; the DNA was not compared with TRBD1, the D call given in the table. TRBV21-1 is a recognized pseudogene. The CDR3 totals 16 residues. As DNA, the CDR3 is TGTGCCAGCTGCAGAACAACCTGTATAGGGGGCCATGGCTACACCTTC. Translated, it gives CASCRTTCIGGHGYTF.

This clonotype rates as medium-sized. The chain couples TRBV20-1 to TRBJ2-1, with TRBD2 as a possible D gene (7 bases). The length of the CDR3 is 13 residues. Germline CDR1 DFQATT, CDR2 SNEGSKA (reference sequence). CDR3 sequence (DNA): TGCAGCACGACTAGGGGGGGCTACAATGAGCAGTTCTTC. Its protein is CSTTRGGYNEQFF.

By sample fraction, this clonotype is medium-sized. The rearrangement links TRBV28 to TRBJ2-7; TRBD2 matches 8 bases. The CDR3 totals 17 residues. V shed 3 bases and J 1 base; nucleotides not matched to a gene: 11. Germline CDR1 MDHEN, CDR2 SYDVKM. As DNA, the CDR3 is TGTGCCAGCAGTTTCCTACTAGCGGTCCGACCATCCTACGAGCAGTACTTC. Protein: CASSFLLAVRPSYEQYF.

In its sample, this clonotype was seen many times. The chain is built from TRBV4-2 and TRBJ2-5; no clear D gene. With 1 base removed from V and 5 bases from J, the gap between germline ends came to 8 bases. Germline loops: CDR1 LGHNA, CDR2 YNFKEQ. This CDR3 has 13 residues. The CDR3 nucleotides read TGTGCCAGCAGCCAAGGACTGGAGGAGACCCAGTACTTC. Protein product: CASSQGLEETQYF.

The chain uses TRBV20-1 and TRBJ2-3; 8 bases are shared with TRBD2. J was trimmed by 8 bases and V by 3 bases; bases with no gene match: 10. Germline CDR1 DFQATT, CDR2 SNEGSKA (reference sequence). The CDR3 consists of 14 residues. CDR3 nucleotides: TGCAGTGCTAGTCCGGGACTAGAGGCTACTACGCAGTATTTT. Translated: CSASPGLEATTQYF.

This clonotype is medium-sized in the sample. This chain connects TRBV6-2 or TRBV6-3 to TRBJ2-3; 8 bases align to TRBD2. The CDR3 spans 16 residues. J was trimmed by 3 bases and V by 6 bases; bases with no gene match: 11. Germline CDR1 and CDR2: MNHEY and SVGEGT. CDR3 sequence reads: CASRNPVGGRTDTQYF. The CDR3 bases are TGTGCCAGCAGGAACCCAGTTGGCGGGAGGACAGATACGCAGTATTTT.

This clonotype has a count of ten or more. The J gene is TRBJ2-1, the V gene TRBV20-1; D might be TRBD1 or TRBD2, each matching 7 bases. V was clipped by 6 bases and J by 6 bases, with 18 bases between them. The V gene's germline CDR1 is DFQATT and CDR2 SNEGSKA (reference sequence). This CDR3 is 14 amino acids long. The CDR3 reads CSAEAGQLVNEQFF. As DNA, the CDR3 is TGCAGTGCCGAAGCGGGACAGCTAGTCAATGAGCAGTTCTTC.

This clonotype was observed at least ten times. The chain uses TRBV6-5 and TRBJ1-1; D is possibly TRBD1 (6 bases). Germline CDR1 MNHEY, CDR2 SVGAGI. V was cut by 0 bases and J by 4 bases, with 15 bases left in between. The CDR3 sequence is 16 residues long. CDR3 region: CASSYSSPGEGTEAFF. DNA of the CDR3: TGTGCCAGCAGTTACTCATCCCCAGGGGAGGGCACTGAAGCTTTCTTT.

In its sample, this clonotype ranks as medium-sized. V and J are TRBV20-1 and TRBJ1-1; 8 bases align to TRBD1. The CDR3 is 13 residues long. V was pared by 6 bases and J by 3 bases, with 6 bases of the junction left unmatched. The germline V gene has CDR1 DFQATT and CDR2 SNEGSKA (reference sequence). The CDR3 nucleotides read TGCAGTGCGAGCAGGACAGGGTACACTGAAGCTTTCTTT. Translated, it gives CSASRTGYTEAFF.

This clonotype is medium-sized. The chain recombines TRBV7-2 with TRBJ2-2; 8 nucleotides agree with TRBD2. The CDR3 consists of 17 residues. V lost 3 bases, J lost 5 bases, and 11 bases stayed unmatched. The germline V gene encodes CDR1 SGHTA and CDR2 FQGNSA. CDR3 in DNA: TGTGCCAGCAGCTTGGGCGGAGCGGGAGCGTATACCGGGGAGCTGTTTTTT. It is translated as CASSLGGAGAYTGELFF. The whole variable domain, remainder taken from reference TRBV7-2 and TRBJ2-2, is GAGVSQSPSNKVTEKGKDVELRCDPISGHTALYWYRQSLGQGLEFLIYFQGNSAPDKSGLPSDRFSAERTGGSVSTLTIQRTQQEDSAVYLCASSLGGAGAYTGELFFGEGSRLTVL.

This clonotype ranks as medium-sized (0.01 to 0.1%). V gene TRBV28 combines with J gene TRBJ1-3; D remains ambiguous. With 2 bases removed from V and 1 base from J, the gap between germline ends came to 9 bases. The CDR3 is made up of 15 amino acids. The germline V gene has CDR1 MDHEN and CDR2 SYDVKM. Here the CDR3 reads CASSLVQKSGNTIYF. DNA for the CDR3: TGTGCCAGCAGTTTAGTGCAGAAGTCTGGAAACACCATATATTTT.

In its sample, this clonotype was seen many times. The chain has TRBV6-5 and TRBJ1-6; no clear D. Germline-derived CDR1 and CDR2 are MNHEY and SVGAGI. The V end was cut by 0 bases, the J end by 0 bases, with 12 bases between. The CDR3 is 18 residues long. This CDR3 reads CASSYSMSGSSYNSPLHF. The CDR3 nucleotides read TGTGCCAGCAGTTACTCGATGTCGGGGAGCTCCTATAATTCACCCCTCCACTTT.

The rearrangement uses TRBV5-1 and TRBJ2-7, with 9 positions matching TRBD1. Trimming took 0 bases from V and 6 from J; bases not matched to a gene: 7. The germline gives CDR1 SGHRS, CDR2 YFSETQ. The CDR3 runs 15 residues. CDR3 bases: TGCGCCAGCAGCTTGGCGGGACAGGGCGGAAGCGAGCAGTACTTC. Its protein is CASSLAGQGGSEQYF.

This clonotype has a handful of counts. The chain recombines TRBV30 with TRBJ1-5; D ambiguous. The CDR3 covers 15 residues. Trimming pared 2 bases from V and 5 bases from J, leaving 16 bases between. In germline, CDR1 is GTSNPN, CDR2 SVGIG (reference sequence). In nucleotides, the CDR3 is TGTGCCTGGAGTCCCCTGGGAGCAACAGATCAGCCCCAGCATTTT. Amino acids: CAWSPLGATDQPQHF. The entire variable domain, with the rest obtained from reference TRBV30 and TRBJ1-5, is as follows: SQTIHQWPATLVQPVGSPLSLECTVEGTSNPNLYWYRQAAGRGLQLLFYSVGIGQISSEVPQNLSASRPQDRQFILSSKKLLLSDSGFYLCAWSPLGATDQPQHFGDGTRLSIL.

The V gene is TRBV7-9, the J gene TRBJ2-1; 11 bases align to TRBD1. The CDR3 runs to 15 residues. V shed 5 bases, J shed 5 bases, and the junction held 5 bases outside the gene matches. Germline values: CDR1 SEHNR, CDR2 FQNEAQ (reference sequence). In DNA form, the CDR3 reads TGTGCCAGCAGCGCGGGGACAGGGGGACACAATGAGCAGTTCTTC. It codes for CASSAGTGGHNEQFF.

This clonotype was observed many times. This chain joins TRBV11-3 and TRBJ2-1, with D tentatively TRBD2 (5 bases). The CDR3 has 15 amino acids. Germline V CDR1 and CDR2: SGHNT, YENEEA. V was cut by 5 bases and J by 10 bases, with 21 bases left in between. The CDR3 region is CASSLLGGNLGEQFF. In nucleotides, the CDR3 is TGTGCCAGCAGCCTGCTAGGAGGAAATTTAGGGGAGCAGTTCTTC.

This clonotype is labeled medium-sized. The CDR3 region is CASSYARYGAQETQYF. The CDR3 nucleotides read TGTGCCAGCAGTTACGCCCGCTATGGCGCCCAAGAGACCCAGTACTTC. This chain joins TRBV6-5 and TRBJ2-5; D not certain. This CDR3 comprises 16 residues. Germline-derived CDR1 and CDR2 are MNHEY and SVGAGI. Trimming took 2 bases from V and 1 from J, leaving 14 bases between them.

The table lists this clonotype with many counts. The genes are TRBV28 and TRBJ1-1; 7 bases align to TRBD1. The CDR3 contains 14 residues. V lost 6 bases and J lost 4; bases outside the gene matches: 8. Per germline, CDR1 MDHEN and CDR2 SYDVKM. CDR3 in DNA: TGTGCCAGCAGCTTTACAGGGGTAATCACTGAAGCTTTCTTT. This codes for CASSFTGVITEAFF. The entire variable domain, with the rest obtained from reference TRBV28 and TRBJ1-1, is as follows: DVKVTQSSRYLVKRTGEKVFLECVQDMDHENMFWYRQDPGLGLRLIYFSYDVKMKEKGDIPEGYSVSREKKERFSLILESASTNQTSMYLCASSFTGVITEAFFGQGTRLTVV.